The following is a T cell receptor (beta chain) sequence with its context. No antigen is known for it. CDR3 size: 14 residues. Germline assignment: CDR1 SEHNR and CDR2 FQNEAQ (reference sequence). Losses at the gene ends were 4 bases for V and 7 bases for J; bases not matched to a gene: 3. This sample stems from a study of cytomegalovirus exposure and HLA in healthy donors. PCR was performed using 60 Vbeta and 13 Jbeta primers. TCRdb's copy holds only in-frame clones and misses some; the assay was immunoSEQ multiplex PCR. The table includes over 100,000 clones, about 86% detected once. Regarding the study as a whole: With DRB1 most and HLA-C fewest, TCR association rates differed between HLA loci in a later analysis.

The clonotype was recovered from a woman in her twenties or thirties in good health and CMV-seronegative. The sample taken for sequencing was PBMCs. The chain is built from TRBV7-9 and TRBJ2-3, with 12 bases lining up with TRBD1. This CDR3 is CASSSGQGAYTQYF. The CDR3 DNA sequence: TGTGCCAGCAGCTCGGGACAGGGGGCATATACGCAGTATTTT. Full variable domain (outside the CDR3, taken from reference TRBV7-9 and TRBJ2-3): DTGVSQNPRHKITKRGQNVTFRCDPISEHNRLYWYRQTLGQGPEFLTYFQNEAQLEKSRLLSDRFSAERPKGSFSTLEIQRTEQGDSAMYLCASSSGQGAYTQYFGPGTRLTVL.